This T cell receptor beta chain derives from a study of beta chain features in type 1 diabetes. This clone has a handful of counts. The germline V gene has CDR1 MNHNY and CDR2 SVGAGI (reference sequence). The CDR3 length is 14 residues. Deletions cut 6 bases from V and 4 bases from J, with 13 bases between. The isolated RNA, all of it, was reverse transcribed, so expressed TCRB transcripts were what got sequenced. TCRdb keeps only in-frame clones here, not all; method: immunoSEQ multiplex PCR. The sample has under 300,000 clones; 7% to 9% are singletons. The sequenced material came from central memory CD4+ T cells from blood. The TCR sequence derives from a woman younger than 30 in good health. The chain couples TRBV6-6 to TRBJ1-5; D is unclear. CDR3 in amino acids: CASSGLQTNQPQHF. The CDR3 DNA reads as TGTGCCAGCAGCGGTCTTCAGACAAATCAGCCCCAGCATTTT.